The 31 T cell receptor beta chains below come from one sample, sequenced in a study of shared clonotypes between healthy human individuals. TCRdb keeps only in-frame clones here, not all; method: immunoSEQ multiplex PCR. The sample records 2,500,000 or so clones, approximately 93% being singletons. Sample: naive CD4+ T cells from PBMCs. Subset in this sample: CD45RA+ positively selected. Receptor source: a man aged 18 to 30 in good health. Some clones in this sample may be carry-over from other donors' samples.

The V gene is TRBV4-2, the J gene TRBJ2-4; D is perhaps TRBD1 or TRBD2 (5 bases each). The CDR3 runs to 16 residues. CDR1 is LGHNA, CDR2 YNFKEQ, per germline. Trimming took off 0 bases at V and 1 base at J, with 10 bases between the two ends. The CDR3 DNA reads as TGTGCCAGCAGCCAAGATTGGGACGTGGCCAAAAACATTCAGTACTTC. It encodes CASSQDWDVAKNIQYF.

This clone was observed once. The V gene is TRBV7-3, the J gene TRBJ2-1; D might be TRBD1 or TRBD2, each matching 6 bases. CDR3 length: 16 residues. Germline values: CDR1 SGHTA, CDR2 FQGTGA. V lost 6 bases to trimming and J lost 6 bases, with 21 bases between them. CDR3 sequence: CASRDSGGTTRNEQFF. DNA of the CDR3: TGTGCCAGCAGGGATTCAGGCGGGACAACGCGCAATGAGCAGTTCTTC. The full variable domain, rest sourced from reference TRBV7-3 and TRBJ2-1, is GAGVSQTPSNKVTEKGKYVELRCDPISGHTALYWYRQSLGQGPEFLIYFQGTGAADDSGLPNDRFFAVRPEGSVSTLKIQRTERGDSAVYLCASRDSGGTTRNEQFFGPGTRLTVL.

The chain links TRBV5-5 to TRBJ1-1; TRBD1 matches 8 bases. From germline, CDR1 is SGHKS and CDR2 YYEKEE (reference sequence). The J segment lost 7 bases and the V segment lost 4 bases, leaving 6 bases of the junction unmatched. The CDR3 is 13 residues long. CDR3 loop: CASSPRDRGEAFF. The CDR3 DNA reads TGTGCCAGCAGCCCGAGAGACAGGGGTGAAGCTTTCTTT. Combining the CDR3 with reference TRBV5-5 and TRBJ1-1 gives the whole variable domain DAGVTQSPTHLIKTRGQQVTLRCSPISGHKSVSWYQQVLGQGPQFIFQYYEKEERGRGNFPDRFSARQFPNYSSELNVNALLLGDSALYLCASSPRDRGEAFFGQGTRLTVV.

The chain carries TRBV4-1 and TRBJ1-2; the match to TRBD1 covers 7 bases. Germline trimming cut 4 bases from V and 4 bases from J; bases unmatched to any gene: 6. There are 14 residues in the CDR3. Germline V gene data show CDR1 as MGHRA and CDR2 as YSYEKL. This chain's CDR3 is CASSRQGQTYGYTF. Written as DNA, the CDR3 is TGCGCCAGCAGCCGCCAGGGACAGACCTATGGCTACACCTTC.

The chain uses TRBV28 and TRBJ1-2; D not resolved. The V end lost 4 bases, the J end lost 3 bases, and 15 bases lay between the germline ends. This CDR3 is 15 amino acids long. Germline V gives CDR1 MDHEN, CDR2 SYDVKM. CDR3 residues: CASSSHRPNDYGYTF. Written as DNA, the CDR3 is TGTGCCAGCAGTTCACATAGGCCAAACGACTATGGCTACACCTTC.

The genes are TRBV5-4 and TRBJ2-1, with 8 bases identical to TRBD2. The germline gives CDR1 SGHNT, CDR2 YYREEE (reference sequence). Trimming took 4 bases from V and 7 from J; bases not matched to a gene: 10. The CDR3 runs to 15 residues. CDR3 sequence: CASSIGLAMGNEQFF. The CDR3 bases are TGTGCCAGCAGCATCGGACTAGCTATGGGGAATGAGCAGTTCTTC.

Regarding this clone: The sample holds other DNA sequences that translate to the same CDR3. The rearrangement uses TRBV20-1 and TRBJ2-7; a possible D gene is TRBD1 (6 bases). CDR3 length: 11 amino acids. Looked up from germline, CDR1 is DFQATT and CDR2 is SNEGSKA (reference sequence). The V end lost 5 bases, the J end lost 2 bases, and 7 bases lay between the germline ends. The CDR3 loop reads CSARQAYEQYF. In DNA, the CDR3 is TGCAGTGCTCGACAGGCCTACGAGCAGTACTTC.

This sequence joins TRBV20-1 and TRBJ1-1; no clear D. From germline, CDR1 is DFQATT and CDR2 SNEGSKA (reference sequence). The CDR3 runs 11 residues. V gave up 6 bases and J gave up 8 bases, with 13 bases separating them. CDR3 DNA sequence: TGCAGTGCGCCCCGTGAAGGGGAAGCTTTCTTT. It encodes CSAPREGEAFF.

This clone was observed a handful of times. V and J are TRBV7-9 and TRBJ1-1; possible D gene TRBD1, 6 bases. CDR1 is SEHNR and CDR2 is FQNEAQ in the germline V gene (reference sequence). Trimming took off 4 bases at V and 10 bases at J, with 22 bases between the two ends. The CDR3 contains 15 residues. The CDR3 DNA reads TGTGCCAGCAGCTCGTGGGACACGCGGTTGAGTCCAGCTTTCTTT. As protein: CASSSWDTRLSPAFF.

The CDR3 is CASNRDGRTDTQYF. Written as DNA, the CDR3 is TGCGCCAGCAACCGGGACGGACGCACAGATACGCAGTATTTT. The chain is built from TRBV5-1 and TRBJ2-3, with D possibly being TRBD1 or TRBD2 (5 bases each). The CDR3 is 14 residues long. Germline V gives CDR1 SGHRS, CDR2 YFSETQ. V lost 6 bases and J lost 1, with 12 bases in between.

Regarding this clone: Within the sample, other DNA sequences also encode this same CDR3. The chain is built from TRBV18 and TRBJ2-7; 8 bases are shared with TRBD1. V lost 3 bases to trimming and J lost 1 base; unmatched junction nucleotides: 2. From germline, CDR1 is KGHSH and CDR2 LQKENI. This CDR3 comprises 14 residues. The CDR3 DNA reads TGTGCCAGCTCACCTACAGGGGGATCCTACGAGCAGTACTTC. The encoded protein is CASSPTGGSYEQYF.

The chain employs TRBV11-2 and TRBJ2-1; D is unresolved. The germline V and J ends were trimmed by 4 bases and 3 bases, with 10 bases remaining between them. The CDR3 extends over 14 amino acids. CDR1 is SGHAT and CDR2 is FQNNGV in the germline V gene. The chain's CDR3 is CASSSLDLYNEQFF. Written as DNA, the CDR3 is TGTGCCAGCAGCTCCTTGGACCTCTACAATGAGCAGTTCTTC.

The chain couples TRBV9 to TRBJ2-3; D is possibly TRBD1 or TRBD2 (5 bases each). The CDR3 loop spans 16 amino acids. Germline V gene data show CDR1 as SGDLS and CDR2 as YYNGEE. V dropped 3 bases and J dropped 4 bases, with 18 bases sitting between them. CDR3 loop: CASSARAYQGSDTQYF. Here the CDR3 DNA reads TGTGCCAGCAGCGCGAGGGCTTACCAGGGTTCAGATACGCAGTATTTT.

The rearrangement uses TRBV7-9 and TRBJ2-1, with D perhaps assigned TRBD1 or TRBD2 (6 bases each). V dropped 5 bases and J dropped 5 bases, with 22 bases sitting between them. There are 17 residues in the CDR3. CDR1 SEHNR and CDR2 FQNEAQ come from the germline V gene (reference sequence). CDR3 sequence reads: CASSPTRGGRGNNEQFF. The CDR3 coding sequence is TGTGCCAGCAGCCCGACCCGAGGGGGGCGCGGTAACAATGAGCAGTTCTTC.

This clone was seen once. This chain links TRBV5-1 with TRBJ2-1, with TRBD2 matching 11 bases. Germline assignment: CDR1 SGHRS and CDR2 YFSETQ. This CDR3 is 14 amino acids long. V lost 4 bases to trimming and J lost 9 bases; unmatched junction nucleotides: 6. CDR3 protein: CASSATSGTFEQFF. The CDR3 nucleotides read TGCGCCAGCAGCGCGACTAGCGGGACCTTTGAGCAGTTCTTC.

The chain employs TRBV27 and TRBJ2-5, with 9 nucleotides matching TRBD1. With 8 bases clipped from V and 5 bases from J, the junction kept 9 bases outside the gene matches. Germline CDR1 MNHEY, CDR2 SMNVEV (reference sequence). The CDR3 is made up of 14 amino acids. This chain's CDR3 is CASPGTGSLETQYF. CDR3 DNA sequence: TGTGCCAGCCCTGGGACAGGGAGTCTTGAGACCCAGTACTTC.

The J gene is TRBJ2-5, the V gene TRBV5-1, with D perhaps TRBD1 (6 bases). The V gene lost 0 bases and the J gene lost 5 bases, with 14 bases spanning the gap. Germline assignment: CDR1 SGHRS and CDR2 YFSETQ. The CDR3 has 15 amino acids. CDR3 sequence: CASSLGAGVAETQYF. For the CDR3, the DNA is TGCGCCAGCAGCTTGGGGGCAGGGGTGGCGGAGACCCAGTACTTC.

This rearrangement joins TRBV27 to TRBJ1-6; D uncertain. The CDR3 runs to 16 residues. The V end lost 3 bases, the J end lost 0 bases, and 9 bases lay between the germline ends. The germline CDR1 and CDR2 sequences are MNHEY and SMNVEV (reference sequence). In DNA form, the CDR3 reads TGTGCCAGCAGTTTTCGGCGAAACTCCTATAATTCACCCCTCCACTTT. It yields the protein CASSFRRNSYNSPLHF.

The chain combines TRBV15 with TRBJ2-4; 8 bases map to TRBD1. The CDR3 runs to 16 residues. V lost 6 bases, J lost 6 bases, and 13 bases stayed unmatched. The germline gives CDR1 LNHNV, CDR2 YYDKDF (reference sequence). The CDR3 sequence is CATSGPPGGLRNIQYF. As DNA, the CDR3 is TGTGCCACCAGTGGGCCGCCAGGGGGCTTAAGAAACATTCAGTACTTC.

The CDR3 DNA is TGCAGCCTGCGACAGGGACTCAATGAGCAGTTCTTC. Its translation is CSLRQGLNEQFF. J is TRBJ2-1 and V is TRBV29-1; D is perhaps TRBD1 (7 bases). The V and J ends lost 8 bases and 6 bases respectively, with 14 bases between them. CDR1 SQVTM and CDR2 ANQGSEA come from the germline V gene. This CDR3 has 12 residues.

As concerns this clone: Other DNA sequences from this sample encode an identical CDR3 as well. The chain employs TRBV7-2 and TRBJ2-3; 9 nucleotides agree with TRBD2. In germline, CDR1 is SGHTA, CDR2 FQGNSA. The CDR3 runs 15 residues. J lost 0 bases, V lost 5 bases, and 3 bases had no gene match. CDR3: CASSPGLASTDTQYF. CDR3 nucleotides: TGTGCCAGCAGCCCAGGACTAGCGAGCACAGATACGCAGTATTTT.

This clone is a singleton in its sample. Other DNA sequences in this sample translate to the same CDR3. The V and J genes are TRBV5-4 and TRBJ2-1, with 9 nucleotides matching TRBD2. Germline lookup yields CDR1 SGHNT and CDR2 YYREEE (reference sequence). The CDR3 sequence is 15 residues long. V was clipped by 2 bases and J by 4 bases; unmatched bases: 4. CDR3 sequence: CASSLTSGPYNEQFF. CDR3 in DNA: TGTGCCAGCAGCTTAACTAGCGGGCCTTACAATGAGCAGTTCTTC.

CDR3 nucleotides: TGTGCCAGCAGTTACTCGGGACAGGGGCCGGAGACCCAGTACTTC. It codes for CASSYSGQGPETQYF. The chain carries TRBV6-5 and TRBJ2-5; TRBD1 agrees at 10 bases. Germline lookup yields CDR1 MNHEY and CDR2 SVGAGI. The CDR3 spans 15 residues. With 0 bases clipped from V and 5 bases from J, the junction kept 3 bases outside the gene matches.

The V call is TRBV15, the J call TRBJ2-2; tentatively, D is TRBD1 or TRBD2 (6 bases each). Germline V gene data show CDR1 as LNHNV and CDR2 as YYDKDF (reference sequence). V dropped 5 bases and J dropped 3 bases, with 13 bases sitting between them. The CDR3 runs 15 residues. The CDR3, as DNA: TGTGCCACCAGCCGGCGGGACACGTACACCGGGGAGCTGTTTTTT. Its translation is CATSRRDTYTGELFF.

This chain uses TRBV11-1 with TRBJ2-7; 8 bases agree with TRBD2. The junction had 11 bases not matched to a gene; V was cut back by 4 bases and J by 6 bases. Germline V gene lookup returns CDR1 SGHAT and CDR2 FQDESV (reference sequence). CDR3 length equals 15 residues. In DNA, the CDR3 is TGTGCCAGCAGCTCGAAACTGACTAGCGCTTTCGAGCAGTACTTC. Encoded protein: CASSSKLTSAFEQYF.

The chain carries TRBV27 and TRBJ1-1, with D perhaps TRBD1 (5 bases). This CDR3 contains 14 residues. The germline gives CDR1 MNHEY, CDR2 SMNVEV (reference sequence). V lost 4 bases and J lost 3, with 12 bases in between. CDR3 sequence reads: CASSWGLEHTEAFF. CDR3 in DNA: TGTGCCAGCAGTTGGGGCCTGGAGCACACTGAAGCTTTCTTT.

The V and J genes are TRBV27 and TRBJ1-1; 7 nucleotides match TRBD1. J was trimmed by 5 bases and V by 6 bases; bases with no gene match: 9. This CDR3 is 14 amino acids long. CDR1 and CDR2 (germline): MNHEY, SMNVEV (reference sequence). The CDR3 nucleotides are TGTGCCAGCAGCCAACGACAGGGAAGGACTGAAGCTTTCTTT. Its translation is CASSQRQGRTEAFF.

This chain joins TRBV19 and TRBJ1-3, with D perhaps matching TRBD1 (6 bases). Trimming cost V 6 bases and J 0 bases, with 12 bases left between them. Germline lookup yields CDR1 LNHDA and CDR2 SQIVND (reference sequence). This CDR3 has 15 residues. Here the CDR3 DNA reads TGTGCCAGTAGCGACAGGCCGAACTCTGGAAACACCATATATTTT. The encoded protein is CASSDRPNSGNTIYF.

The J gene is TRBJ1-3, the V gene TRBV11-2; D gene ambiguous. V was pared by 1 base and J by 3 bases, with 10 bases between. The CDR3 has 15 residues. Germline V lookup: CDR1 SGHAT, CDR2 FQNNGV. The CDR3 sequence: CASSLGAHGGNTIYF. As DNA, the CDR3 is TGTGCCAGCAGCTTAGGGGCCCACGGTGGAAACACCATATATTTT.

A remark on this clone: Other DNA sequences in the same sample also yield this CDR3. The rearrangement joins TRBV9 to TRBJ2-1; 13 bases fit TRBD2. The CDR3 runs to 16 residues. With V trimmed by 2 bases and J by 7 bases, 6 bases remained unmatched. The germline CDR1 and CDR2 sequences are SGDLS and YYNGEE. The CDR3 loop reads CASSVGGLAGLNEQFF. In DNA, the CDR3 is TGTGCCAGCAGCGTTGGGGGACTAGCGGGATTGAATGAGCAGTTCTTC.

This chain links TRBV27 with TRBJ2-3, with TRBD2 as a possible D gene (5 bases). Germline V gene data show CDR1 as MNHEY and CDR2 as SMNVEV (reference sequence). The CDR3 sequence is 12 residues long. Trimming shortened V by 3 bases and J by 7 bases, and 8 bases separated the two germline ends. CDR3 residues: CASSFQRNTQYF. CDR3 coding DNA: TGTGCCAGCAGTTTCCAGCGGAATACGCAGTATTTT.